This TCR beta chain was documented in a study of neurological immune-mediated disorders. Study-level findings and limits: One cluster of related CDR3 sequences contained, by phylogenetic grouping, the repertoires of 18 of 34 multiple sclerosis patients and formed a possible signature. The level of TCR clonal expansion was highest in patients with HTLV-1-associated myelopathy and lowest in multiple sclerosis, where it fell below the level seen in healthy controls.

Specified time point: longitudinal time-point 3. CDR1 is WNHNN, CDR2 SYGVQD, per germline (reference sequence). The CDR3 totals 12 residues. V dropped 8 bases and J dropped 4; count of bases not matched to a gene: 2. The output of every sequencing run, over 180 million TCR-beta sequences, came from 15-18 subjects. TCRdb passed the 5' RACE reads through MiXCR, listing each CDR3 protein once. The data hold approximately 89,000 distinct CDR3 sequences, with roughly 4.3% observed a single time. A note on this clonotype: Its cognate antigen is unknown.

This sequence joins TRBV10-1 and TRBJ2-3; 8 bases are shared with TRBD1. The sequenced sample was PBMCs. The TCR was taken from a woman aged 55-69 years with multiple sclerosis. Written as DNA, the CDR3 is TGCGCCAGCGGACAGGGCCCAGATACGCAGTATTTT. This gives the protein CASGQGPDTQYF.